These 21 T cell receptor beta chains originate from one sample sequenced in a study of beta chain features in type 1 diabetes. Expressed TCRB transcripts were sequenced after all isolated RNA was converted to cDNA. This table comes from immunoSEQ multiplex PCR, and its TCRdb copy is limited to in-frame clones, with some not included. This repertoire shows about 350,000 clones, about 19% found once; its top ten account for approximately 0.041%. The specimen sequenced was naive CD4+ T cells from blood. Receptors were obtained from a woman aged 18 to 35 in good health.

This chain joins TRBV19 and TRBJ2-3; 8 bases map to TRBD1. The CDR3 has 15 amino acids. V lost 7 bases, J lost 3 bases, and 9 bases stayed unmatched. CDR1 and CDR2 (germline): LNHDA, SQIVND (reference sequence). The CDR3 here is CASTGMGQVTDTQYF. The CDR3 nucleotides read TGTGCCAGTACGGGGATGGGACAGGTAACAGATACGCAGTATTTT.

The rearrangement links TRBV4-1 to TRBJ2-5; perhaps TRBD2 as D (5 bases). CDR3 length equals 17 residues. Trimming removed 0 bases at V and 3 bases at J, with 17 bases between. CDR1 MGHRA and CDR2 YSYEKL come from the germline V gene. DNA of the CDR3: TGCGCCAGCAGCCAAGATTTTGCGAGGGTTCAGGAAGAGACCCAGTACTTC. The encoded protein is CASSQDFARVQEETQYF.

This clone showed up just a few times. This chain connects TRBV19 to TRBJ1-5; TRBD1 might be the D (6 bases). CDR1 and CDR2 (germline): LNHDA, SQIVND (reference sequence). V gave up 5 bases and J gave up 6 bases, with 11 bases separating them. The CDR3 length is 13 residues. The CDR3 DNA sequence: TGTGCCAGTAGTCAACAGGGCGGTCAGCCCCAGCATTTT. Translated: CASSQQGGQPQHF.

This chain links TRBV2 with TRBJ1-1; D unclear. Trimming left V 6 bases short and J 4 bases short, with 12 bases between. CDR1 is SNHLY and CDR2 is FYNNEI in the germline V gene. The CDR3 extends over 13 amino acids. The CDR3 spells CASSLTVGTEAFF. DNA of the CDR3: TGTGCCAGCAGCCTCACAGTGGGCACTGAAGCTTTCTTT.

This clone was picked up a small number of times. The chain links TRBV5-6 to TRBJ2-7; the D is unclear. The length of the CDR3 is 11 residues. From germline, CDR1 is SGHDT and CDR2 YYEEEE. V lost 1 base and J lost 6, with 5 bases in between. CDR3 nucleotide sequence: TGTGCCAGCAGCTTGTTCGGCGAGCAGTACTTC. Residues: CASSLFGEQYF.

This clone showed up just once. The V call is TRBV6-5, the J call TRBJ1-1; D ambiguous. V dropped 0 bases and J dropped 6 bases, with 8 bases sitting between them. The germline V gene encodes CDR1 MNHEY and CDR2 SVGAGI. The CDR3 covers 13 residues. Here the CDR3 reads CASSYSSRSEAFF. CDR3 sequence (DNA): TGTGCCAGCAGTTACTCGAGTAGATCTGAAGCTTTCTTT.

V and J are TRBV1 and TRBJ2-5; the table's D call TRBD2 went unverified against the DNA. TRBV1 is assigned pseudogene status. The CDR3 extends over 16 amino acids. CDR3 residues: CTSSQERSGGRGAPDF. Here the CDR3 DNA reads TGCACCAGCAGCCAAGAGAGGAGTGGAGGGCGGGGAGCCCCTGACTTC.

The rearrangement links TRBV6-5 to TRBJ1-2; 7 bases are a match to TRBD1. This CDR3 has 13 amino acids. With V trimmed by 6 bases and J by 6 bases, 7 bases remained unmatched. The germline CDR1 and CDR2 sequences are MNHEY and SVGAGI. The CDR3 DNA is TGTGCCAGCAGGGAGACAGGGTTACATGGCTACACCTTC. Its protein product is CASRETGLHGYTF.

This clone has just a few counts. J is TRBJ2-3 and V is TRBV5-1; TRBD2 aligns across 7 bases. The CDR3 contains 18 residues. Germline CDR1 and CDR2: SGHRS and YFSETQ. V was pared by 3 bases and J by 2 bases, with 15 bases of the junction left unmatched. The CDR3 sequence is CASSSPPAAGTFTDTQYF. The CDR3 nucleotides read TGCGCCAGCAGCTCCCCGCCGGCAGCGGGGACGTTCACAGATACGCAGTATTTT.

The chain joins TRBV15 to TRBJ2-1; 11 bases line up with TRBD1. The CDR3 has 16 amino acids. Trimming took 3 bases from V and 4 from J; bases not matched to a gene: 5. From germline, CDR1 is LNHNV and CDR2 YYDKDF (reference sequence). The CDR3 DNA follows: TGTGCCACCAGCAGTGCCGGGACAGGGGGTTACAATGAGCAGTTCTTC. Its translation is CATSSAGTGGYNEQFF. The complete variable domain, with remaining parts taken from reference TRBV15 and TRBJ2-1, reads DAMVIQNPRYQVTQFGKPVTLSCSQTLNHNVMYWYQQKSSQAPKLLFHYYDKDFNNEADTPDNFQSRRPNTSFCFLDIRSPGLGDTAMYLCATSSAGTGGYNEQFFGPGTRLTVL.

This clone showed up just once. CDR3 amino acids: CASSIVIREFGYGYTF. As DNA, the CDR3 is TGTGCCAGTAGTATAGTCATCAGGGAATTCGGCTATGGCTACACCTTC. The rearrangement links TRBV19 to TRBJ1-2, with D perhaps TRBD1 (5 bases). The CDR3 sequence is 16 residues long. Deletions cut 1 base from V and 4 bases from J, with 16 bases between. The germline gives CDR1 LNHDA, CDR2 SQIVND (reference sequence).

The chain has TRBV2 and TRBJ1-1, with TRBD1 identical over 8 bases. Germline V gene sequence: CDR1 SNHLY, CDR2 FYNNEI. V trimming: 0 bases; J trimming: 4 bases; junction bases outside the gene matches: 4. The CDR3 has 15 residues. CDR3 bases: TGTGCCAGCAGTGAAGCGAGCAGGGGGCTCACTGAAGCTTTCTTT. The encoded protein is CASSEASRGLTEAFF.

This clone came up a few times. The chain carries TRBV9 and TRBJ2-2, with 7 bases aligning to TRBD1. This CDR3 comprises 15 residues. Germline trimming cut 4 bases from V and 3 bases from J; bases unmatched to any gene: 6. Germline-derived CDR1 and CDR2 are SGDLS and YYNGEE. The CDR3 DNA sequence: TGTGCCAGCAGCCTACAGGGGAGCGACACCGGGGAGCTGTTTTTT. Translated: CASSLQGSDTGELFF.

This clone was counted a few times. Here the CDR3 reads CATYDEGTGANVLTF. The CDR3 bases are TGTGCCACCTACGATGAGGGAACCGGGGCCAACGTCCTGACTTTC. The chain has TRBV19 and TRBJ2-6, with D possibly being TRBD2 (5 bases). From germline, CDR1 is LNHDA and CDR2 SQIVND (reference sequence). Trimming took off 10 bases at V and 4 bases at J, with 17 bases between the two ends. The CDR3 contains 15 residues.

This clone has just a few counts. The V call is TRBV4-1, the J call TRBJ2-7; 8 nucleotides agree with TRBD2. The germline CDR1 and CDR2 sequences are MGHRA and YSYEKL. The V segment lost 7 bases and the J segment 0 bases; nucleotides outside the gene matches: 5. This CDR3 contains 14 residues. The CDR3 loop is CASKTSDSSYEQYF. In nucleotides, the CDR3 is TGCGCCAGCAAGACTAGCGACAGCTCCTACGAGCAGTACTTC.

The chain joins TRBV9 to TRBJ2-3; 7 bases are shared with TRBD2. The V gene's germline CDR1 is SGDLS and CDR2 YYNGEE. Trimming took 4 bases from V and 5 from J; bases not matched to a gene: 16. The CDR3 has 17 residues. Written as DNA, the CDR3 is TGTGCCAGCAGCTCTAACCCCCGGAGCGGGGAGGAAGATACGCAGTATTTT. Amino acids: CASSSNPRSGEEDTQYF.

As concerns this clone: This same CDR3 is encoded by further DNA sequences in the sample. The chain combines TRBV9 with TRBJ1-2, with TRBD1 identical over 7 bases. From germline, CDR1 is SGDLS and CDR2 YYNGEE. The V gene end was trimmed by 4 bases and the J gene end by 4 bases; junction bases not matched to a gene: 7. This CDR3 has 14 amino acids. The CDR3 here is CASSPGGQSYGYTF. The DNA of the CDR3 is TGTGCCAGCAGCCCAGGGGGACAGTCCTATGGCTACACCTTC. Full variable domain (remainder filled in from reference TRBV9 and TRBJ1-2): DSGVTQTPKHLITATGQRVTLRCSPRSGDLSVYWYQQSLDQGLQFLIQYYNGEERAKGNILERFSAQQFPDLHSELNLSSLELGDSALYFCASSPGGQSYGYTFGSGTRLTVV.

This clone was detected a few times. The chain employs TRBV30 and TRBJ2-7, with TRBD2 as a possible D gene (6 bases). V was shortened by 2 bases and J by 4 bases, with 18 bases between the two germline ends. Germline V gene sequence: CDR1 GTSNPN, CDR2 SVGIG (reference sequence). This CDR3 contains 15 residues. The CDR3: CAWSYHGSRPYEQYF. The CDR3 DNA reads as TGTGCCTGGAGTTATCACGGGAGTCGCCCTTACGAGCAGTACTTC. Complete variable domain (other parts from reference TRBV30 and TRBJ2-7): SQTIHQWPATLVQPVGSPLSLECTVEGTSNPNLYWYRQAAGRGLQLLFYSVGIGQISSEVPQNLSASRPQDRQFILSSKKLLLSDSGFYLCAWSYHGSRPYEQYFGPGTRLTVT.

This clone was picked up a small number of times. The V call is TRBV7-9, the J call TRBJ2-2; maybe TRBD1 (5 bases). Germline assignment: CDR1 SEHNR and CDR2 FQNEAQ (reference sequence). The length of the CDR3 is 11 residues. V was pared by 7 bases and J by 6 bases, with 6 bases between. CDR3: CASTRAGELFF. The CDR3 DNA is TGTGCCAGCACCAGGGCCGGGGAGCTGTTTTTT.

With regard to this clone: The same CDR3 also results from other DNA sequences found in this sample. The chain is built from TRBV6-5 and TRBJ2-3; no reliable D call. The CDR3 has 11 amino acids. CDR1 is MNHEY, CDR2 SVGAGI, per germline. Trimming cost V 6 bases and J 5 bases, with 6 bases left between them. The CDR3 nucleotides read TGTGCCAGCAGCTCGGTAGATACGCAGTATTTT. This sequence encodes CASSSVDTQYF.

The gene calls are TRBV6-5 and TRBJ2-7; 8 bases are shared with TRBD2. J lost 4 bases, V lost 2 bases, and 7 bases had no gene match. Per germline, CDR1 MNHEY and CDR2 SVGAGI. There are 15 residues in the CDR3. Here the CDR3 DNA reads TGTGCCAGCAGTTACCAACCCTCGGGGGGGTACGAGCAGTACTTC. As protein: CASSYQPSGGYEQYF.